This T cell receptor (beta chain) is drawn from a study of radiotherapy plus CTLA-4 blockade in lung cancer listed by TCRdb under 2018. Turning to the overall study: Objective responses occurred in approximately 17% of enrolled patients, and around 30% achieved disease control.

There are 15 amino acids in the CDR3, from cysteine to phenylalanine inclusive. Kept here is only the CDR3 DNA, which spans 45 bases and is read in frame from base 1. According to the germline V gene (reference sequence), CDR1 reads SEHNR and CDR2 reads FQNEAQ. V is clipped by 3 bases and J by 1 base, and the sequence between their germline boundaries is 10 bases long. The study evaluated CTLA-4 blockade (ipilimumab) given together with focal radiation therapy in patients who had chemo-refractory metastatic non-small-cell lung cancer. Comments on this clone: Its cognate antigen has yet to be identified. No base quality values were provided; no much bigger clone lies one nucleotide off.

Results the study describes overall, beyond this receptor: TCR clones derived from tumors expanded in peripheral blood after treatment with radiotherapy and ipilimumab. The strongest predictors of response, as reported, were early dynamic changes in blood T cell clones along with a rise in serum interferon-beta after radiation.

Receptors were amplified or captured by the immunoSEQ multiplex PCR assay. What TCRdb holds here is the immuneACCESS table cut down to in-frame rearrangements. Part of the clones is not present; checked against another copy, under half of the missing clones reflect an unresolved V gene, and the others are unexplained. This sample gives 60,000 to 85,000 clones in total; approximately 86% of them show up just once. The top ten constitute about 0.95% of the sample. The V and J segments used are TRBV7-9 and TRBJ2-1, and TRBD1 may be the D gene, going by 5 matching bases. Sequenced material: peripheral blood, taken from a patient treated with radiotherapy plus ipilimumab. This clonotype originated in a human donor with non-small cell lung cancer who had stable disease on radiotherapy plus ipilimumab. For the CDR3, the sequence is CASSFYRQSYNEQFF. The DNA sequence is as follows: TGTGCCAGCAGCTTTTACAGGCAGTCCTACAATGAGCAGTTCTTC.